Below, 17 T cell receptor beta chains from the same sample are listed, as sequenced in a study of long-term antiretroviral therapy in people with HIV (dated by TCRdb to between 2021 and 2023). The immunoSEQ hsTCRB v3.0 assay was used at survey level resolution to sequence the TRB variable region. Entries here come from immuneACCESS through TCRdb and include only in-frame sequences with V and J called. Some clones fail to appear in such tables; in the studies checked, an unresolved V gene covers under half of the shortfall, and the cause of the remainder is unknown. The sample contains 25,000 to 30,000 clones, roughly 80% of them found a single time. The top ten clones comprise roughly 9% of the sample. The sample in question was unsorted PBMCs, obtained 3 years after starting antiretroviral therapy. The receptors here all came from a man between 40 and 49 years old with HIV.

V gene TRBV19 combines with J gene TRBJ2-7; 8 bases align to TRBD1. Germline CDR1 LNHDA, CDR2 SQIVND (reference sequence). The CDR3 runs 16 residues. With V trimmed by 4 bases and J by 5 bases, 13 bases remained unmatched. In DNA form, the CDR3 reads TGTGCCAGTAGTACGATTACAGGGGGTTGGAAGAACGAGCAGTACTTC. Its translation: CASSTITGGWKNEQYF.

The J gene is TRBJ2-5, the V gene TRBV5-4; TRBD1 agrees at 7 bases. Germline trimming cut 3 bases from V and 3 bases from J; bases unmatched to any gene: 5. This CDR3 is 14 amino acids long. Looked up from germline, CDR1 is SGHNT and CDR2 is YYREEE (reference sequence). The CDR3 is CASSSKQGKETQYF. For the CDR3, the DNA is TGTGCCAGCAGCTCCAAACAGGGGAAAGAGACCCAGTACTTC.

In nucleotides, the CDR3 is TGTGCCAGCAGCTCAGAGGACAGTGAAGCTTTCTTT. Translation: CASSSEDSEAFF. The rearrangement links TRBV11-3 to TRBJ1-1, with D possibly matching TRBD1 (6 bases). Germline CDR1 is SGHNT and CDR2 is YENEEA. Trimming stripped 4 bases from V and 7 bases from J, with 10 bases between. This CDR3 has 12 amino acids.

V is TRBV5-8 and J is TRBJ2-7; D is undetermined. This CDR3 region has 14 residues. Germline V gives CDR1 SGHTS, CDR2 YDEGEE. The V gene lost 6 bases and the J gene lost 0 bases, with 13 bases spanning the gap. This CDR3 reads CASTIPPGSYEQYF. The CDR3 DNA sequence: TGTGCCAGCACCATTCCCCCTGGCTCCTACGAGCAGTACTTC.

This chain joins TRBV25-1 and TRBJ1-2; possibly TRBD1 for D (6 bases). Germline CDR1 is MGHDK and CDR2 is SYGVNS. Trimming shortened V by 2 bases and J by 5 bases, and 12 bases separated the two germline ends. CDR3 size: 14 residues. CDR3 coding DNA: TGTGCCAGCAGTGAACCCCGACAGGAATATGGCTACACCTTC. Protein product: CASSEPRQEYGYTF.

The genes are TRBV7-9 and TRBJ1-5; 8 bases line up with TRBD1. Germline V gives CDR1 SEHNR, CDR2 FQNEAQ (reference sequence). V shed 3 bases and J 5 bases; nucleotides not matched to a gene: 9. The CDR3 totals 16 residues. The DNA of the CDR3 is TGTGCCAGCAGCTTGGTGTTGACAGGGGCGGATCAGCCCCAGCATTTT. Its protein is CASSLVLTGADQPQHF.

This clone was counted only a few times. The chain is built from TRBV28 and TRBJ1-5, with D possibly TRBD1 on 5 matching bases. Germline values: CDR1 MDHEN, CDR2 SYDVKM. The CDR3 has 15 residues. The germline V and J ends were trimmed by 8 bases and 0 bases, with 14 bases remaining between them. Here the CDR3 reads CASGLRALSNQPQHF. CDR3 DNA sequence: TGTGCCAGCGGACTCAGGGCTCTTAGCAATCAGCCCCAGCATTTT.

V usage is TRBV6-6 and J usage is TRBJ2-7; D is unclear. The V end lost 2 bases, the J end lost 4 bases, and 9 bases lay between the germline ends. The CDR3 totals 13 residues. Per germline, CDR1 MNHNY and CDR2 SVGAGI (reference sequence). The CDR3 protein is CASSYLVEYEQYF. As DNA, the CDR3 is TGTGCCAGCAGTTACCTAGTCGAGTACGAGCAGTACTTC.

The CDR3 sequence is CASSLGRLDSLIYEQYF. CDR3 DNA: TGTGCCAGCAGCTTGGGGCGACTCGACAGTTTAATCTACGAGCAGTACTTC. V gene TRBV5-6 combines with J gene TRBJ2-7, with TRBD1 as a possible D gene (5 bases). This CDR3 has 17 amino acids. Germline V gene data show CDR1 as SGHDT and CDR2 as YYEEEE. Trimming pared 0 bases from V and 3 bases from J, leaving 19 bases between.

The CDR3 loop reads CASSSPRAGANVLTF. CDR3 DNA sequence: TGTGCCAGCTCCAGCCCCAGGGCTGGGGCCAACGTCCTGACTTTC. This chain uses TRBV18 with TRBJ2-6, with a possible D match to TRBD1 (5 bases). The length of the CDR3 is 15 residues. Germline values: CDR1 KGHSH, CDR2 LQKENI. V lost 6 bases to trimming and J lost 2 bases, with 11 bases between them.

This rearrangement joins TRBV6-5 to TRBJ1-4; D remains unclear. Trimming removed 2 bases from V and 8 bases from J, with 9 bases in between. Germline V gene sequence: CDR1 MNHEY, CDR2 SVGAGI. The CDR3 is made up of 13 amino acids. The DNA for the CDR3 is TGTGCCAGCAGTTACATACAAGGAGAAAAACTGTTTTTT. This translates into CASSYIQGEKLFF.

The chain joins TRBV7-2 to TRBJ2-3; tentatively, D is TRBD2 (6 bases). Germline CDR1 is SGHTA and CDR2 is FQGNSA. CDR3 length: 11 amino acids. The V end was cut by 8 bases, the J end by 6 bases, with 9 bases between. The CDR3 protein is CASRRGDTQYF. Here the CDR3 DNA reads TGTGCCAGCCGCCGGGGGGATACGCAGTATTTT.

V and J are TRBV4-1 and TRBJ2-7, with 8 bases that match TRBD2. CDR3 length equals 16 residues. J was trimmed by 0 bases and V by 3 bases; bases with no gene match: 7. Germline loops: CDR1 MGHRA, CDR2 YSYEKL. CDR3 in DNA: TGCGCCAGCAGCCACCGGAGCGGGGGCCTCTCCTACGAGCAGTACTTC. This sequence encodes CASSHRSGGLSYEQYF.

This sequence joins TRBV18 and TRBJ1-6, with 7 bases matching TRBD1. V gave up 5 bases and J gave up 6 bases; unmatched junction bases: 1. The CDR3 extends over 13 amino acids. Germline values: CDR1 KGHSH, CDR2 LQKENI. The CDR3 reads CASSTGVNSPLHF. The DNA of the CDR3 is TGTGCCAGCTCAACAGGGGTTAATTCACCCCTCCACTTT. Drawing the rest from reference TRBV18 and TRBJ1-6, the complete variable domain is NAGVMQNPRHLVRRRGQEARLRCSPMKGHSHVYWYRQLPEEGLKFMVYLQKENIIDESGMPKERFSAEFPKEGPSILRIQQVVRGDSAAYFCASSTGVNSPLHFGNGTRLTVT.

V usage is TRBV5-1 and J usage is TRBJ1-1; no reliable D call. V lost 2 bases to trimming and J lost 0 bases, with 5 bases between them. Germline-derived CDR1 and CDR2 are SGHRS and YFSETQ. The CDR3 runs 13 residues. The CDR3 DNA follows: TGCGCCAGCAGCTTTACTATGAACACTGAAGCTTTCTTT. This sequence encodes CASSFTMNTEAFF.

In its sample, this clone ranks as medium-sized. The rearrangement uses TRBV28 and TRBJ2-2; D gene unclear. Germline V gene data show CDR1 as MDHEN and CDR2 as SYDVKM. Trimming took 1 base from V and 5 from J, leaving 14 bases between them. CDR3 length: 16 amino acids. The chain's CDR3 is CASSLFLGFGTGELFF. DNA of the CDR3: TGTGCCAGCAGTTTATTCCTAGGGTTTGGGACCGGGGAGCTGTTTTTT.

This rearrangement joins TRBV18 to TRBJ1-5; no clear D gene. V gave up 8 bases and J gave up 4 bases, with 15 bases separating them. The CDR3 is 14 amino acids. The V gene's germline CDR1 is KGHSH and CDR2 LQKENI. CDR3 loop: CASTDAGGNQPQHF. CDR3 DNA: TGTGCCAGCACTGATGCTGGTGGGAATCAGCCCCAGCATTTT.